The 26 T cell receptor beta chains below were found in one sample sequenced in a study of shared clonotypes between healthy human individuals. TCRdb's copy holds only in-frame clones and misses some; the assay was immunoSEQ multiplex PCR. The repertoire includes about 460,000 clones, around 77% of them detected once, and around 12% sits in the top ten. The sample was PBMCs. The receptor source for this set is a woman aged 40 to 49 in good health. Some clones in this sample may be carry-over from other donors' samples.

The chain links TRBV7-2 to TRBJ2-7; D gene ambiguous. The CDR3 totals 14 residues. Germline V gene lookup returns CDR1 SGHTA and CDR2 FQGNSA. The V and J ends lost 8 bases and 2 bases respectively, with 16 bases between them. The CDR3 spells CASRPLINTYEQYF. CDR3 in DNA: TGTGCCAGCCGCCCCCTGATTAATACCTACGAGCAGTACTTC.

The J gene is TRBJ2-1, the V gene TRBV28; perhaps TRBD2 as D (5 bases). The CDR3 covers 12 residues. Germline-derived CDR1 and CDR2 are MDHEN and SYDVKM. V dropped 3 bases and J dropped 10 bases, with 10 bases sitting between them. Written as DNA, the CDR3 is TGTGCCAGCAGTTTCCCCCCGGGGGAGCAGTTCTTC. It specifies CASSFPPGEQFF. The full variable domain, completed using reference TRBV28 and TRBJ2-1, is DVKVTQSSRYLVKRTGEKVFLECVQDMDHENMFWYRQDPGLGLRLIYFSYDVKMKEKGDIPEGYSVSREKKERFSLILESASTNQTSMYLCASSFPPGEQFFGPGTRLTVL.

This rearrangement joins TRBV7-3 to TRBJ2-5; D uncertain. V was shortened by 2 bases and J by 0 bases, with 7 bases between the two germline ends. This CDR3 spans 14 amino acids. CDR1 is SGHTA and CDR2 is FQGTGA in the germline V gene. Here the CDR3 reads CASSLGRNQETQYF. CDR3 DNA: TGTGCCAGCAGCTTAGGACGGAACCAAGAGACCCAGTACTTC.

This clone has more than one count but fewer than ten. This rearrangement joins TRBV5-1 to TRBJ2-7; D is perhaps TRBD1 (7 bases). Trimming left V 1 base short and J 7 bases short, with 15 bases between. The CDR3 is 14 amino acids. Germline CDR1 SGHRS, CDR2 YFSETQ. The CDR3, as DNA: TGCGCCAGCAGCTTGCAGGGGGGACTTTGGGAGCAGTACTTC. This gives the protein CASSLQGGLWEQYF.

As regards this clone: One base away lies a much larger clone, so this may be a sequencing read error. The chain joins TRBV5-8 to TRBJ2-6; D assignment may be TRBD1 or TRBD2 (5 bases each). The CDR3 runs 16 residues. Germline lookup yields CDR1 SGHTS and CDR2 YDEGEE. This CDR3 reads CASSLHQGSGANVPTF. CDR3 sequence (DNA): TGTGCCAGCAGCCTCCACCAGGGTTCCGGGGCCAACGTCCCGACTTTC.

The chain is built from TRBV4-2 and TRBJ1-5, with unresolved D. This CDR3 region has 17 residues. V lost 1 base, J lost 2 bases, and 15 bases lay in between. The V gene's germline CDR1 is LGHNA and CDR2 YNFKEQ. CDR3: CASSQVEGLMGNQPQHF. The CDR3 nucleotides are TGTGCCAGCAGCCAAGTCGAGGGCCTTATGGGCAATCAGCCCCAGCATTTT.

This chain connects TRBV19 to TRBJ1-5; 8 bases fit TRBD1. CDR1 and CDR2 from the germline V gene are LNHDA and SQIVND (reference sequence). CDR3 length: 19 amino acids. V gave up 2 bases and J gave up 1 base; unmatched junction bases: 13. CDR3 sequence reads: CASSIKTGGSDGSNQPQHF. CDR3 coding DNA: TGTGCCAGTAGTATAAAAACAGGGGGTTCGGACGGAAGCAATCAGCCCCAGCATTTT. Supplemented by reference TRBV19 and TRBJ1-5, the full variable domain reads DGGITQSPKYLFRKEGQNVTLSCEQNLNHDAMYWYRQDPGQGLRLIYYSQIVNDFQKGDIAEGYSVSREKKESFPLTVTSAQKNPTAFYLCASSIKTGGSDGSNQPQHFGDGTRLSIL.

The chain couples TRBV5-4 to TRBJ2-7, with 8 bases that match TRBD1. Looked up from germline, CDR1 is SGHNT and CDR2 is YYREEE (reference sequence). This CDR3 is built from 14 residues. V shed 3 bases and J 5 bases; nucleotides not matched to a gene: 7. The CDR3, as DNA: TGTGCCAGCAGCTCCGGACAGGGAGTGGACGAGCAGTACTTC. It yields the protein CASSSGQGVDEQYF. Supplemented by reference TRBV5-4 and TRBJ2-7, the full variable domain reads ETGVTQSPTHLIKTRGQQVTLRCSSQSGHNTVSWYQQALGQGPQFIFQYYREEENGRGNFPPRFSGLQFPNYSSELNVNALELDDSALYLCASSSGQGVDEQYFGPGTRLTVT.

This clone was seen only a few times. The V call is TRBV2, the J call TRBJ2-2, with 7 nucleotides matching TRBD1. The CDR3 has 13 amino acids. The germline V gene encodes CDR1 SNHLY and CDR2 FYNNEI. With V trimmed by 11 bases and J by 1 base, 4 bases remained unmatched. DNA for the CDR3: TGTGCCGCGACAGGGTTGAACACCGGGGAGCTGTTTTTT. Amino acids: CAATGLNTGELFF.

Only one count was recorded for this clone. The chain's CDR3 is CASRPLQSGEQFF. CDR3 sequence (DNA): TGCGCCAGCAGGCCCCTTCAATCGGGTGAGCAGTTCTTC. V usage is TRBV5-1 and J usage is TRBJ2-1; no clear D. CDR1 and CDR2 (germline): SGHRS, YFSETQ. The CDR3 spans 13 residues. Deletions cut 5 bases from V and 9 bases from J, with 15 bases between.

The chain recombines TRBV6-1 with TRBJ2-7; D is possibly TRBD1 (5 bases). V was shortened by 7 bases and J by 7 bases, with 11 bases between the two germline ends. CDR1 MNHNS and CDR2 SASEGT come from the germline V gene. This CDR3 is built from 11 residues. In nucleotides, the CDR3 is TGTGCCAGCAAATTGGCAGGGGAGCAGTACTTC. Protein sequence: CASKLAGEQYF.

This clone appeared a few times. V is TRBV28 and J is TRBJ1-2; D might be TRBD1 (6 bases). V was shortened by 8 bases and J by 3 bases, with 19 bases between the two germline ends. CDR1 and CDR2 from the germline V gene are MDHEN and SYDVKM. This CDR3 comprises 15 residues. CDR3 residues: CASERAGDRHYGYTF. CDR3 DNA: TGTGCCAGCGAGAGGGCAGGGGACCGGCACTATGGCTACACCTTC.

This sequence joins TRBV5-1 and TRBJ1-2; D remains ambiguous. The germline CDR1 and CDR2 sequences are SGHRS and YFSETQ. CDR3 length: 13 residues. V lost 4 bases and J 6 bases, leaving 13 bases between the germline ends. The CDR3 nucleotides read TGCGCCAGCAGCCTCCGGGAGGGAGATGGCTACACCTTC. Residues: CASSLREGDGYTF.

This chain links TRBV7-9 with TRBJ2-3, with D perhaps being TRBD1 or TRBD2 (5 bases each). Germline lookup yields CDR1 SEHNR and CDR2 FQNEAQ (reference sequence). The V gene lost 0 bases and the J gene lost 6 bases, with 7 bases spanning the gap. This CDR3 spans 13 amino acids. This CDR3 is CASSLAGEDTQYF. DNA of the CDR3: TGTGCCAGCAGCTTAGCAGGGGAGGATACGCAGTATTTT.

This clone was observed a few times. The gene calls are TRBV19 and TRBJ1-5; D remains unclear. Deletions cut 4 bases from V and 3 bases from J, with 7 bases between. This CDR3 contains 13 residues. Germline CDR1 is LNHDA and CDR2 is SQIVND (reference sequence). Here the CDR3 DNA reads TGTGCCAGTAGTACTCAAGTCAATCAGCCCCAGCATTTT. This sequence encodes CASSTQVNQPQHF.

Only one count was recorded for this clone. CDR3 coding DNA: TGTGCCAGCAGCTTACACAGTCCCGCCGAGCAGTACTTC. This codes for CASSLHSPAEQYF. This chain links TRBV7-2 with TRBJ2-7; D is ambiguous. Germline V gives CDR1 SGHTA, CDR2 FQGNSA. The CDR3 runs to 13 residues. The V end was cut by 2 bases, the J end by 6 bases, with 11 bases between.

This clone appeared once. The same CDR3 is also encoded by other DNA sequences in this sample. The rearrangement links TRBV28 to TRBJ2-7; 9 bases fit TRBD1. Germline trimming cut 4 bases from V and 1 base from J; bases unmatched to any gene: 5. The CDR3 is 15 amino acids. Germline CDR1 reads MDHEN; CDR2 reads SYDVKM. The CDR3 DNA reads TGTGCCAGCAGTTCTCCGGGACAGGGATCCTACGAGCAGTACTTC. As protein: CASSSPGQGSYEQYF.

As concerns this clone: One end of the junction is discordant with germline, which a read error may explain. V and J are TRBV28 and TRBJ2-3; 7 bases align to TRBD1. The CDR3 contains 12 residues. Per germline, CDR1 MDHEN and CDR2 SYDVKM. CDR3 residues: CASNFGTALLHF. The CDR3 DNA follows: TGTGCCAGCAACTTTGGGACAGCCCTTCTCCATTTT.

V is TRBV28 and J is TRBJ1-5, with D uncertain. The CDR3 totals 16 residues. Trimming pared 4 bases from V and 2 bases from J, leaving 15 bases between. Per the germline V gene, CDR1 is MDHEN and CDR2 is SYDVKM. The CDR3 DNA reads as TGTGCCAGCAGTTCGGGAGGACCGCTCCGCAATCAGCCCCAGCATTTT. This codes for CASSSGGPLRNQPQHF.

Details on this clone: Other DNA sequences of this sample code for an identical CDR3. The chain uses TRBV15 and TRBJ1-4; possible D gene TRBD1, 5 bases. Germline CDR1 and CDR2: LNHNV and YYDKDF (reference sequence). Trimming pared 0 bases from V and 8 bases from J, leaving 13 bases between. This CDR3 comprises 15 residues. The CDR3 reads CATSRDRGTGEKLFF. The DNA for the CDR3 is TGTGCCACCAGCAGAGATCGTGGGACGGGCGAAAAACTGTTTTTT.

The chain has TRBV20-1 and TRBJ2-7; no clear D gene. Germline V lookup: CDR1 DFQATT, CDR2 SNEGSKA (reference sequence). V was clipped by 8 bases and J by 0 bases, with 8 bases between them. The CDR3 consists of 11 residues. CDR3 in amino acids: CSPYYSYEQYF. The CDR3 bases are TGCAGTCCTTACTACTCCTACGAGCAGTACTTC.

The chain is built from TRBV28 and TRBJ2-2; 10 bases map to TRBD2. Germline V gene lookup returns CDR1 MDHEN and CDR2 SYDVKM. V shed 1 base, J shed 3 bases, and the junction held 2 bases outside the gene matches. The CDR3 contains 16 residues. CDR3 in amino acids: CASSLSLAGDTGELFF. The DNA for the CDR3 is TGTGCCAGCAGTTTATCCCTAGCGGGAGACACCGGGGAGCTGTTTTTT. Combining the CDR3 with reference TRBV28 and TRBJ2-2 gives the whole variable domain DVKVTQSSRYLVKRTGEKVFLECVQDMDHENMFWYRQDPGLGLRLIYFSYDVKMKEKGDIPEGYSVSREKKERFSLILESASTNQTSMYLCASSLSLAGDTGELFFGEGSRLTVL.

The rearrangement joins TRBV5-4 to TRBJ2-3, with 10 nucleotides matching TRBD2. CDR1 and CDR2 (germline): SGHNT, YYREEE (reference sequence). The CDR3 contains 15 residues. J gave up 1 base and V 2 bases, and 1 base lay outside the gene matches. The CDR3 is CASSLAGGGTDTQYF. CDR3 DNA: TGTGCCAGCAGCTTAGCGGGAGGGGGCACAGATACGCAGTATTTT.

The chain links TRBV19 to TRBJ2-6; D gene ambiguous. V shed 4 bases and J shed 0 bases, with 7 bases lying between them. CDR3 length: 15 residues. The germline V gene encodes CDR1 LNHDA and CDR2 SQIVND (reference sequence). CDR3 sequence: CASSRQVSGANVLTF. CDR3 DNA sequence: TGTGCCAGTAGTAGACAAGTCTCTGGGGCCAACGTCCTGACTTTC.

This clone was found once. The same CDR3 is also encoded by other DNA sequences in this sample. The chain couples TRBV7-6 to TRBJ2-7; D is undetermined. V lost 0 bases and J lost 7, with 4 bases in between. This CDR3 is 11 amino acids long. Germline-derived CDR1 and CDR2 are SGHVS and FNYEAQ. The CDR3 coding sequence is TGTGCCAGCAGCTTAGCGGGAGAGCAGTACTTC. It translates to CASSLAGEQYF.

This chain joins TRBV29-1 and TRBJ2-7; 8 nucleotides agree with TRBD2. CDR3 length: 16 residues. The V gene's germline CDR1 is SQVTM and CDR2 ANQGSEA. The J segment lost 2 bases and the V segment lost 6 bases, leaving 15 bases of the junction unmatched. The CDR3 spells CSVQVGSGEGAYEQYF. The CDR3 nucleotides read TGCAGCGTGCAGGTTGGTAGCGGGGAGGGGGCCTACGAGCAGTACTTC.